Presented here are 2 T cell receptor beta chains from one specimen sequenced in a study of blood T cells in healthy people across ages. Primers used in a second PCR of roughly 7 to 11 cycles were a sample-barcoded 5' primer and a J-beta primer mix. TCRdb redid the calling of the 5' RACE reads with MiXCR, one entry per CDR3 protein. Of 1.5 million or so distinct CDR3 sequences listed, approximately 42% are singletons. The sample was blood. The receptors come from a woman aged 18-35 years in good health.

The CDR3 region is CASSESRTGNGYTF. The CDR3 region has the DNA TGCGCCAGCAGTGAGTCGAGGACAGGGAATGGCTACACCTTC. This rearrangement joins TRBV10-1 to TRBJ1-2; 8 bases match TRBD1. Germline loops: CDR1 WNHNN, CDR2 SYGVQD (reference sequence). The V gene end was trimmed by 0 bases and the J gene end by 6 bases; junction bases not matched to a gene: 3. This CDR3 region has 14 residues.

This clonotype was seen only a few times. The chain has TRBV5-6 and TRBJ2-7, with 8 bases fitting TRBD2. Germline-derived CDR1 and CDR2 are SGHDT and YYEEEE. The CDR3 runs 15 residues. Unmatched junction bases numbered 4, after V lost 2 bases and J lost 0 bases. The CDR3 DNA sequence: TGTGCCAGCAGCTTCGGGGGGGCAGGCTCCTACGAGCAGTACTTC. It yields the protein CASSFGGAGSYEQYF.